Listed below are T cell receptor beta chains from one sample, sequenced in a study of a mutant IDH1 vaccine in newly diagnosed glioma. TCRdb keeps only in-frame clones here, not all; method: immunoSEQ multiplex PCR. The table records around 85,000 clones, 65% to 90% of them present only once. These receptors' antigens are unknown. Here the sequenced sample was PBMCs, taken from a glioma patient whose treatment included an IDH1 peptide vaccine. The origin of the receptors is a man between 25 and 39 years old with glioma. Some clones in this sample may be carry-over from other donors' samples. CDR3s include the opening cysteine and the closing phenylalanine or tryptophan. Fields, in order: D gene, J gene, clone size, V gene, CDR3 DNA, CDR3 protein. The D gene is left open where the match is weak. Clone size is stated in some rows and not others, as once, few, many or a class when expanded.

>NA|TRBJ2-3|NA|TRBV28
TGTGCCAGCAGTTTTCCCTTCCGGGCGCGTGCTTCTCATCCGGATACGCAGTATTTT
CASSFPFRARASHPDTQYF
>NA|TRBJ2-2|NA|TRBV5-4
TGTGCCAGCAGCCCACCTCAGGGACGAGGGGAGCTGTTTTTT
CASSPPQGRGELFF
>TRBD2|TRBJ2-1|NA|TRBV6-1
TGTGCCAGCAGTGAGAGACTAGCGGGGGGCCCGACCTACAATGAGCAGTTCTTC
CASSERLAGGPTYNEQFF
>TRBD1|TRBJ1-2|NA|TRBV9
TGTGCCAGCAGCTCGCGACAGGGGAGAAGCTATGGCTACACCTTC
CASSSRQGRSYGYTF
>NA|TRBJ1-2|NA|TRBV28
TGTGCCAGCAGTCCCCAAGACTTAGGGGCCTATGGCTACACCTTC
CASSPQDLGAYGYTF
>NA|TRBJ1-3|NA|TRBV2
TGTGCCAGCAGTGAACGGTGGAAGGGAAACACCATATATTTT
CASSERWKGNTIYF
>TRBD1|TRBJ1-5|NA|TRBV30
TGTGCCTGGAGTGTCAACAGGGGTTTTAGCAATCAGCCCCAGCATTTT
CAWSVNRGFSNQPQHF
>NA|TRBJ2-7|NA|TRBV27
TGTGCCAGCAGTTTAAACAGGTACTCCTACGAGCAGTACTTC
CASSLNRYSYEQYF
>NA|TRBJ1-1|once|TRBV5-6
TGTGCCAGCAGCTCACTGGTTGTCACTGAAGCTTTCTTT
CASSSLVVTEAFF
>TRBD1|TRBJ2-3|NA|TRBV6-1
TGTGCCAGCAGAGGACAGGGGGCGCGGGCGGATACGCAGTATTTT
CASRGQGARADTQYF
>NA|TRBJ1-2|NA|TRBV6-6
TGTGCCAGCACCTCCAGAGGGGGCTATGGCTACACCTTC
CASTSRGGYGYTF
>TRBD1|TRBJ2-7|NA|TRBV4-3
TGCGCCAGCAGCTTCAGGACAGGGCTCTACGAGCAGTACTTC
CASSFRTGLYEQYF
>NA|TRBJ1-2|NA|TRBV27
TGTGCCAGCAGGATTGGGGAGTATGGCTACACCTTC
CASRIGEYGYTF
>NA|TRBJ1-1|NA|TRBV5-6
TGTGCCAGCAGCTTGAAGGGCGCTTCTGACATGGGTTTATCATCTTGGGCTTTCTTT
CASSLKGASDMGLSSWAFF
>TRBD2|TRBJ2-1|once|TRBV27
TGTGCCAGCAGTTTATCGCCAGCGGGAGGCTCCTACAATGAGCAGTTCTTC
CASSLSPAGGSYNEQFF
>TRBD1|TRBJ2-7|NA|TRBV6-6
TGTGCCAGCAGTCCCGGGACAGGGGTGGGTGAGCAGTACTTC
CASSPGTGVGEQYF
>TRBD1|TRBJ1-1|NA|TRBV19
TGTGCCAGTAGTATAGATCACAGGGGGATTATTGAAGCTTTCTTT
CASSIDHRGIIEAFF
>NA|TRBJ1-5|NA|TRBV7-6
TGTGCCAGCAGCTTAGGACAGTTGGATCAGCCCCAGCATTTT
CASSLGQLDQPQHF
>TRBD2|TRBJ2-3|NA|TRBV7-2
TGTGCCAGCAGCCTAGACGGACTAGCGGGGAGCACAGATACGCAGTATTTT
CASSLDGLAGSTDTQYF
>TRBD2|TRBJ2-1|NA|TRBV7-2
TGTGCCAGCATATGGAGCGGGGTAATCAATGAGCAGTTCTTC
CASIWSGVINEQFF
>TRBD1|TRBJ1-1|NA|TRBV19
TGTGCCAGTAGTATAGGACAGGGCCGAGACACTGAAGCTTTCTTT
CASSIGQGRDTEAFF
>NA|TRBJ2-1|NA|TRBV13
TGTGCCAGCAGTCCCCAACTTAACTCCGCCGACTACAATGAGCAGTTCTTC
CASSPQLNSADYNEQFF
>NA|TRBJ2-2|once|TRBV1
TGCACCAGCAGCCAAGATCTTATCCGAGCGGTCTTCACCGGGGAGCTGTTTTTT
CTSSQDLIRAVFTGELFF
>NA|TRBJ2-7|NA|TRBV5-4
TGTGCCAGCAGCTTGGCAGGGACGGGGCCCTACGAGCAGTACTTC
CASSLAGTGPYEQYF
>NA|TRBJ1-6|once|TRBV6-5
TGTGCCAGCAGTTACTCGAGGCACGGTAATTCACCCCTCCACTTT
CASSYSRHGNSPLHF
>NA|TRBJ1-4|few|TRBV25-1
TGTGCCAGCAGTGAATTCGTAGGGCCACTTGAAAAACTGTTTTTT
CASSEFVGPLEKLFF
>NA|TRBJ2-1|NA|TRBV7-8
TGTGCCAGCAGCTCGACTGAAGCTTCCTACAATGAGCAGTTCTTC
CASSSTEASYNEQFF
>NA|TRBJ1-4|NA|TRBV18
TGTGCCAGCTCACCGATAGACAGCTCTAATGAAAAACTGTTTTTT
CASSPIDSSNEKLFF
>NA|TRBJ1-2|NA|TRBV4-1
TGCGCCAGCAGTCGCGGTGAGAACTATGGCTACACCTTC
CASSRGENYGYTF
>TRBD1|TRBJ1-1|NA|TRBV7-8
TGTGCCAGCAGCTTAGCGTTAAGGGACAGGGTTCTCTCTGAAGCTTTCTTT
CASSLALRDRVLSEAFF
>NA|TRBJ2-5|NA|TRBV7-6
TGTGCCAGCAGCTTATGGGACGGTCAAGAGACCCAGTACTTC
CASSLWDGQETQYF
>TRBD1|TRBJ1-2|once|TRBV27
TGTGCCAGCAGCCGACAGGGGGGTAACTATGGCTACACCTTC
CASSRQGGNYGYTF
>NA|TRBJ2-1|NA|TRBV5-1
TGCGCCAGCAGCCAGCGACAGGGGAGGGACAATGAGCAGTTCTTC
CASSQRQGRDNEQFF
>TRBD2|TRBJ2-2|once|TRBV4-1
TGCGCCAGCAGCCAAGCCACAGCGGGGACGAACACCGGGGAGCTGTTTTTT
CASSQATAGTNTGELFF
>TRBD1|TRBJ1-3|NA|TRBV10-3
TGTGCCATCAGTGAGTCGGGCAGGGGGTTCTCTGGAAACACCATATATTTT
CAISESGRGFSGNTIYF
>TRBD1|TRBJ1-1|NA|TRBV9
TGTGCCAGCAGCGTAGCTGCAGGGGGTCTCCACACTGAAGCTTTCTTT
CASSVAAGGLHTEAFF
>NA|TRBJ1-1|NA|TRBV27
TGTGCCAGCAGACCTACCTATAGGAAGGACACTGAAGCTTTCTTT
CASRPTYRKDTEAFF
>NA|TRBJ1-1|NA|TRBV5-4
TGTGCCAGCAGCCTCCCGGGACCCATGAACACTGAAGCTTTCTTT
CASSLPGPMNTEAFF
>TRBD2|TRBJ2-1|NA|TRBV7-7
TGTGCCAGCAGCAAACTAGCGGGAGAGGGTGGCAATGAGCAGTTCTTC
CASSKLAGEGGNEQFF
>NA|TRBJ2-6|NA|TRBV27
TGTGCCAGCAGTTTACGGGACCCCAGAAACGGGGCCAACGTCCTGACTTTC
CASSLRDPRNGANVLTF
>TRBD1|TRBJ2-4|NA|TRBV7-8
TGTGCCAGCAGCTTAAGGGACAGGGTCTTAAAAAACATTCAGTACTTC
CASSLRDRVLKNIQYF
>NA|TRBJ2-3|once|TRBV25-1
TGTGCCAGCAGTGAGGCGGGGACTCCCCGGGATACGCAGTATTTT
CASSEAGTPRDTQYF
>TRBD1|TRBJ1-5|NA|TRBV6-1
TGTGCCAGCAGTGAATTTCAGGGGGAGAGCAATCAGCCCCAGCATTTT
CASSEFQGESNQPQHF
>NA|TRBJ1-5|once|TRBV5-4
TGTGCCAGCAGCTGGGGGGGGGCCAATCAGCCCCAGCATTTT
CASSWGGANQPQHF
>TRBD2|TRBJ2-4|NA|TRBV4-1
TGCGCCAGCAGCCAAGCCTTCCGGGGGGTACAGTACTTC
CASSQAFRGVQYF
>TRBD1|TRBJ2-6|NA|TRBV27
TGTGCCAGCCGGACAGGCTCTTACTCTGGGGCCAACGTCCTGACTTTC
CASRTGSYSGANVLTF
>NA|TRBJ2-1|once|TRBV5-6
TGTGCCAGCAGCTTGTCAGTGGGGGTCTACAATGAGCAGTTCTTC
CASSLSVGVYNEQFF
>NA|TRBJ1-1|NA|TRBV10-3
TGTGCCATCAGCTCCATCGGGCCTGGGGACACTGAAGCTTTCTTT
CAISSIGPGDTEAFF
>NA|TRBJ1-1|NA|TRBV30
TGTGCCTGGACCCAAGGACTTCCGAACACTGAAGCTTTCTTT
CAWTQGLPNTEAFF
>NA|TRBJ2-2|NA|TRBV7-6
TGTGCCAGCAGCTTACGGGCAGGGACCGGGGAGCTGTTTTTT
CASSLRAGTGELFF
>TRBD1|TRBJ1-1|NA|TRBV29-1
TGCAGCGTAGAAAAGCAGGGGGCGTCCACTGAAGCTTTCTTT
CSVEKQGASTEAFF
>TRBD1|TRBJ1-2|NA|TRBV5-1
TGCGCCAGCAGCCCGGGACAGAACTATGGCTACACCTTC
CASSPGQNYGYTF
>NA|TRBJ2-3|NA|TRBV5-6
TGTGCCAGCAGCCTCCTAGCGAGAGGAAGGGTGCAGTATTTT
CASSLLARGRVQYF
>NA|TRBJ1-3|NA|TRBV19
TGTGCCAGTACCGCGGACGCAGACTCTGGAAACACCATATATTTT
CASTADADSGNTIYF
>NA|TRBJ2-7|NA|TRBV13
TGTGCCAGCAGCTTAGGCTGGTCCCGCAAAAAGGCCTCCTACGAGCAGTACTTC
CASSLGWSRKKASYEQYF
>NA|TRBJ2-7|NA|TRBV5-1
TGCGCCAGCAGCTACCGTGGGACGGAGGACTACGAGCAGTACTTC
CASSYRGTEDYEQYF
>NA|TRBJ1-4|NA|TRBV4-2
TGTGCCAGCAGCCAAGCCGGGACGGCCGTCGGGAAACTGTTTTTT
CASSQAGTAVGKLFF
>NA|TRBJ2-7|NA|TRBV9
TGTGCCAGCAGCGTAGTGTCCCAAACCTACGAGCAGTACTTC
CASSVVSQTYEQYF
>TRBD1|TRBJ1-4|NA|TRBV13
TGTGCCAGCAGCTTCAGGGGGGGATTTTCGACTAATGAAAAACTGTTTTTT
CASSFRGGFSTNEKLFF
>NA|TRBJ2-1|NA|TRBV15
TGTGCCACCAGCAGAGGACCCATGAGTAATGAGCAGTTCTTC
CATSRGPMSNEQFF